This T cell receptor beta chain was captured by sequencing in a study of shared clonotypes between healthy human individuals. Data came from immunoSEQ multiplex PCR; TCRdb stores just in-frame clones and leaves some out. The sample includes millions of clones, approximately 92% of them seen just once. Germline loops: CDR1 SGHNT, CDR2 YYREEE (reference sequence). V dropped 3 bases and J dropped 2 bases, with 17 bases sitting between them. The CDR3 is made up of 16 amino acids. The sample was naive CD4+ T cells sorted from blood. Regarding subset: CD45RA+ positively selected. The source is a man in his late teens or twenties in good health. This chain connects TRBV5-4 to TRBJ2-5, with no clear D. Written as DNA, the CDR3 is TGTGCCAGCAGCTACCAGAAACCGGTGGGTCAAGAGACCCAGTACTTC. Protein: CASSYQKPVGQETQYF.